This T cell receptor (beta chain) comes out of a study of T cells in Graves' hyperthyroidism and ophthalmopathy. Exclusion of a patient resulted from uncontrolled infection, other autoimmune disease, pregnancy or lactation. Each 10 ml fresh peripheral blood draw supplied the PBMCs. This clonotype has a handful of counts. The antigen is not known. There were TCR beta CDR3 regions amplified from RNA transcripts. The HTBI primer set drove a first-round RT-PCR of the TCR CDR3. A single record per CDR3 protein comes from TCRdb applying MiXCR to the multiplex PCR reads. The sample lists 250,000 to 300,000 distinct CDR3 sequences; approximately 12% were seen once. Study-level results: Most thyroid clonotypes expanded above 0.001 appeared in blood too. Stable hyperthyroidism and ophthalmopathy were separated using 13 V-J signatures.

V lost 0 bases and J 1 base, leaving 10 bases between the germline ends. Germline V gives CDR1 LGHNA, CDR2 YNFKEQ. This CDR3 region has 16 residues. Specimen: blood. This TCR was sampled from a woman aged 25 to 45 with Graves' hyperthyroidism that later progressed to Graves' ophthalmopathy. The V gene is TRBV4-2, the J gene TRBJ1-5, with D perhaps TRBD1 (5 bases). CDR3 sequence: CASSQEEGLSNQPQHF. The CDR3, as DNA: TGTGCCAGCAGCCAAGAGGAGGGGTTGAGCAATCAGCCCCAGCATTTT.